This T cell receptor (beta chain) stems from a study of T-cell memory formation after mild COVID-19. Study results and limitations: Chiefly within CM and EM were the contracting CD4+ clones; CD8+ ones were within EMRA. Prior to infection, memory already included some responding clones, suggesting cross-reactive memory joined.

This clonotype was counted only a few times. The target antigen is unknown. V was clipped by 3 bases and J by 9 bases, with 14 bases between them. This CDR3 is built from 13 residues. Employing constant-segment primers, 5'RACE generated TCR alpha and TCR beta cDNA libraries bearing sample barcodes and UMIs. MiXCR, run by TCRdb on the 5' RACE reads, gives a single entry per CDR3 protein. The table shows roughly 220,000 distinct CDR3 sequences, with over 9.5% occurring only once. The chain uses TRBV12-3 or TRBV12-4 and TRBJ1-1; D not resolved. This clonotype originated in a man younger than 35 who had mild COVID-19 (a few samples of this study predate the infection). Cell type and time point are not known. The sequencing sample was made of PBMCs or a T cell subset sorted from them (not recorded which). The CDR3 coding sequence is TGTGCCAGCAGTTTGGGCGACCGTAGGAAAGCTTTCTTT. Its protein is CASSLGDRRKAFF.